This T cell receptor (beta chain) emerged from a study of early T cells in non-severe SARS-CoV-2 infection. TCRdb re-called the 5' RACE reads with MiXCR, one entry per CDR3 protein. The repertoire holds approximately 70,000 distinct CDR3 sequences, with 13% as singletons. Germline assignment: CDR1 SGHNT and CDR2 YENEEA. Trimming removed 4 bases from V and 4 bases from J, with 22 bases in between. This CDR3 is 17 amino acids long. What was sequenced was whole blood. The rearrangement uses TRBV11-3 and TRBJ1-1; no definite D call. This TCR came from an adult who was a healthcare worker with PCR-confirmed SARS-CoV-2 infection or an uninfected control (not recorded which). The CDR3 here is CASSSPVAGSLGTEAFF. For the CDR3, the DNA is TGTGCCAGCAGCTCTCCTGTAGCGGGTAGCTTGGGCACTGAAGCTTTCTTT.